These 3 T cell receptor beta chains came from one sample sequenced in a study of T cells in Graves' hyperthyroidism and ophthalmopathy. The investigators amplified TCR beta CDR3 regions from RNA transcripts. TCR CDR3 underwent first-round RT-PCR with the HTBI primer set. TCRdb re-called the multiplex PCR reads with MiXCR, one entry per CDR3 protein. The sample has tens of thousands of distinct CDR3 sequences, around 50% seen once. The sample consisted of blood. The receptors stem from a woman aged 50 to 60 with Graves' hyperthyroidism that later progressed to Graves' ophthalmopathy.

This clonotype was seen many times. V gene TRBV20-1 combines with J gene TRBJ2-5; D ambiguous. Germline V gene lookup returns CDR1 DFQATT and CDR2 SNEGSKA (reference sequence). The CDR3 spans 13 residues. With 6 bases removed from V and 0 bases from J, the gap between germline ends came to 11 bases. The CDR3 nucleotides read TGCAGTGCAGTGCCCCGGGACCAAGAGACCCAGTACTTC. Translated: CSAVPRDQETQYF.

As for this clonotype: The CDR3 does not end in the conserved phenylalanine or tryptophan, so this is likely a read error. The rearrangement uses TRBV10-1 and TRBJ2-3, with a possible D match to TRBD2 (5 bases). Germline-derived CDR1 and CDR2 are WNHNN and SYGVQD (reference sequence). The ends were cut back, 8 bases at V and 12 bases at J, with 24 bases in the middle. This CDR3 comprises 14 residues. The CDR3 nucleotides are TGCGCCAGCGAACTCGGACTCCCCCCCGTTACACAGTATTCT. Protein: CASELGLPPVTQYS.

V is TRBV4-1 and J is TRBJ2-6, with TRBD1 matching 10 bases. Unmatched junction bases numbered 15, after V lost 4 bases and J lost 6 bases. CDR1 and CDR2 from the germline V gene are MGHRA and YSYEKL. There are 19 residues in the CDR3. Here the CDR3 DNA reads TGCGCCAGCAGCCTACCACTCCGGGACAGGGGAACAGTGGCCAACGTCCTGACTTTC. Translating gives CASSLPLRDRGTVANVLTF.